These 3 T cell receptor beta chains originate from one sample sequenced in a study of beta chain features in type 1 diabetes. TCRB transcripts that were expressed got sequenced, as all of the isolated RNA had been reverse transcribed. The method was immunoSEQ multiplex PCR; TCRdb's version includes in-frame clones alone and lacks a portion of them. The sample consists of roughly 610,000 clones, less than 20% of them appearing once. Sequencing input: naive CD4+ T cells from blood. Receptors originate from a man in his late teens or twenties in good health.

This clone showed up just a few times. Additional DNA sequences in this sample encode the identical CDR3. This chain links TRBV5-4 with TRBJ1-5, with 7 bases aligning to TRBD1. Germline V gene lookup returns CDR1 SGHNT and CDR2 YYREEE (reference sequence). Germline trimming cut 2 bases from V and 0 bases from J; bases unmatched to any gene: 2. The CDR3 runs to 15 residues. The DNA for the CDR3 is TGTGCCAGCAGCTTAGGGGGCTATAGCAATCAGCCCCAGCATTTT. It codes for CASSLGGYSNQPQHF.

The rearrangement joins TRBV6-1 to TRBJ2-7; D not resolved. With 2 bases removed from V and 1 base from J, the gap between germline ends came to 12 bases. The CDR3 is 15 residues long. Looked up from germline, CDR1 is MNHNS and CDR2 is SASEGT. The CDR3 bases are TGTGCCAGCAGTGAACTCAGGCACCCTTCCTACGAGCAGTACTTC. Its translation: CASSELRHPSYEQYF.

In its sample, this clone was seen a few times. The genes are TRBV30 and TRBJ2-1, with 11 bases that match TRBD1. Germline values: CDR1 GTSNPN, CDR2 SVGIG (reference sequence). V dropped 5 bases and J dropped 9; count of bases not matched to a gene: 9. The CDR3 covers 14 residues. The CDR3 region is CAWAGTGGVGEQFF. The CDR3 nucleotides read TGTGCCTGGGCCGGGACAGGGGGAGTCGGTGAGCAGTTCTTC.